These T cell receptor beta chains were read from a single sample in a study of T cell responses to AZD1222 COVID-19 vaccine. Produced via immunoSEQ multiplex PCR; TCRdb's table is partial and in-frame only. There are more than 85,000 clones in the sample; approximately 83% occur only once, and over 7.5% lies in the top ten. This specimen was peripheral blood, taken on day 0 of AZD1222 vaccination. These receptors originate from an adult in good health. The CDR3 runs from the conserved cysteine through the conserved F or W. D genes are given only for firm matches. The size entry is marked missing in some rows and otherwise reads once, few, many or a size class.

clone_size d_call j_call v_call cdr3_aa cdr3_nt
once NA TRBJ1-6 TRBV4-1 CASSQGSARGSYNSPLHF TGCGCCAGCAGCCAAGGATCGGCCCGGGGCTCCTATAATTCACCCCTCCACTTT
NA NA TRBJ2-1 TRBV15 CATSRERRDPFFSYEQFF TGTGCCACCAGCAGAGAACGAAGAGACCCATTCTTCTCCTACGAGCAGTTCTTC
once TRBD1 TRBJ1-2 TRBV28 CASSRLIDRALGYTF TGTGCCAGCAGCCGTCTCATCGACAGGGCCCTTGGCTACACCTTC
NA NA TRBJ1-2 TRBV28 CASTRGDPRNYGYTF TGTGCCAGCACCCGTGGGGATCCTCGTAACTATGGCTACACCTTC
NA TRBD1 TRBJ1-4 TRBV12-5 CASGLGQGSTNEKLFF TGTGCTAGTGGTCTTGGACAGGGATCAACTAATGAAAAACTGTTTTTT
NA NA TRBJ2-2 TRBV6-4 CASSDSGGRANTGELFF TGTGCCAGCAGTGACTCAGGAGGACGGGCGAACACCGGGGAGCTGTTTTTT
many NA TRBJ2-7 TRBV9 CASSLGGQLERYEQYF TGTGCCAGCAGCCTGGGGGGACAGCTGGAGAGGTACGAGCAGTACTTC
NA NA TRBJ2-4 TRBV7-2 CASSLVGPSDFQYF TGTGCCAGCAGCTTAGTAGGACCCTCGGACTTTCAGTACTTC
NA NA TRBJ1-1 TRBV28 CASSATGRAGTEAFF TGTGCCAGCAGTGCCACCGGGAGGGCGGGCACTGAAGCTTTCTTT
NA NA TRBJ1-2 TRBV5-1 CASSPDRYGYTF TGCGCCAGCAGCCCGGACCGCTATGGCTACACCTTC
NA NA TRBJ1-1 TRBV28 CASSSPGGTEAFF TGTGCCAGCAGTTCACCAGGTGGCACTGAAGCTTTCTTT
NA TRBD1 TRBJ1-4 TRBV5-4 CASSRGGLGNEKLFF TGTGCCAGCAGCCGAGGGGGCCTGGGTAATGAAAAACTGTTTTTT
NA TRBD1 TRBJ1-2 TRBV28 CASSLQGGSTFNYGYTF TGTGCCAGCAGCCTACAGGGGGGATCGACCTTTAACTATGGCTACACCTTC
NA TRBD1 TRBJ2-7 TRBV4-3 CASSQDPGQAYEQYF TGCGCCAGCAGCCAAGATCCGGGACAGGCCTACGAGCAGTACTTC
once NA TRBJ2-5 TRBV11-2 CASSSRGPWETQYF TGTGCCAGCAGCTCTCGTGGACCATGGGAGACCCAGTACTTC
NA NA TRBJ1-1 TRBV2 CASTRGRGGGTEAFF TGTGCCAGCACCCGGGGGAGGGGTGGTGGCACTGAAGCTTTCTTT
NA NA TRBJ2-1 TRBV18 CASSPPDSYNEQFF TGTGCCAGCTCACCACCGGACAGCTACAATGAGCAGTTCTTC
NA TRBD1 TRBJ2-6 TRBV18 CASSRGTGADGANVLTF TGTGCCAGCTCTCGAGGGACAGGGGCGGATGGGGCCAACGTCCTGACTTTC
NA TRBD1 TRBJ2-7 TRBV4-3 CASSQVRDRGREQYF TGCGCCAGCAGCCAAGTAAGGGACAGGGGGCGTGAGCAGTACTTC
once NA TRBJ2-7 TRBV30 CAWSLRDTYEQYF TGTGCCTGGAGTCTACGGGACACCTACGAGCAGTACTTC
once TRBD2 TRBJ2-1 TRBV5-4 CASRPGLAGAIEQFF TGTGCCAGCAGACCGGGACTAGCGGGAGCTATTGAGCAGTTCTTC
NA NA TRBJ1-1 TRBV29-1 CSVEWTSSTEAFF TGCAGCGTTGAATGGACGTCCTCCACTGAAGCTTTCTTT
NA NA TRBJ1-2 TRBV24-1 CATSDLRLGYTF TGTGCCACCAGTGATTTGCGTTTGGGCTACACCTTC
once TRBD2 TRBJ2-1 TRBV28 CASSRTSGPYNEQFF TGTGCCAGCAGTCGTACTAGCGGGCCCTACAATGAGCAGTTCTTC
NA NA TRBJ2-5 TRBV27 CASTPTLASGSWATQYF TGTGCCAGCACCCCCACTCTGGCGTCAGGGTCTTGGGCGACCCAGTACTTC
once TRBD1 TRBJ2-7 TRBV6-5 CASSYGTGDYEQYF TGTGCCAGCAGTTACGGGACAGGGGACTACGAGCAGTACTTC
NA NA TRBJ1-1 TRBV19 CASSIHPGGRDTEAFF TGTGCCAGTAGTATCCATCCGGGTGGCAGGGATACTGAAGCTTTCTTT
NA NA TRBJ2-1 TRBV10-3 CAIRGTVSSYNEQFF TGTGCCATCCGGGGAACAGTAAGCTCCTACAATGAGCAGTTCTTC
few NA TRBJ2-3 TRBV29-1 CSVAGYTDTQYF TGCAGCGTTGCGGGATACACAGATACGCAGTATTTT
NA TRBD1 TRBJ1-5 TRBV6-5 CASSQQGARQPQHF TGTGCCAGCAGTCAACAGGGGGCTCGGCAGCCCCAGCATTTT
once NA TRBJ1-6 TRBV5-1 CASSADRKDNSPLHF TGCGCCAGCAGCGCGGACAGAAAAGATAATTCACCCCTCCACTTT
NA NA TRBJ1-3 TRBV28 CASSTPQRSSGNTIYF TGTGCCAGCAGCACACCACAGCGGAGCTCTGGAAACACCATATATTTT
few TRBD2 TRBJ2-1 TRBV27 CASRRLAEGEQFF TGTGCCAGCAGACGACTAGCGGAGGGGGAGCAGTTCTTC